This T cell receptor beta chain was sequenced in a study of PD-1 blockade in classical Hodgkin lymphoma. In regard to this clone: Its antigen remains unknown.

Study-wide points: Still unresolved is the cause of the repertoire differences, which may be disease activity or prior therapy. At baseline, newly diagnosed patients reportedly showed less TCR diversity than healthy donors.

Looked up from germline, CDR1 is SNHLY and CDR2 is FYNNEI. This CDR3 contains 15 residues. Trimming took off 3 bases at V and 4 bases at J, with 15 bases between the two ends. Time point specified: newly diagnosed, previously untreated cHL patient sample. After PBMCs were thawed, their CD8+ T cells were isolated by magnetic negative selection. The authors used newly diagnosed, untreated classical Hodgkin lymphoma PBMCs as comparison. Measured with immunoSEQ multiplex PCR; TCRdb has only the in-frame clones, and not every one. This sample has 23,000 or so clones, with approximately 87% found just once.

Sequenced input: CD8+ T cells from blood. The sequence was collected from a human donor with classical Hodgkin lymphoma. The chain recombines TRBV2 with TRBJ1-2; no clear D. The CDR3 spells CASSESASVSYGYTF. For the CDR3, the DNA is TGTGCCAGCAGTGAGTCCGCCTCGGTGTCCTATGGCTACACCTTC.